This T cell receptor (beta chain) was observed in a study of human T cells and chemical hapten exposure. Study-wide results and caveats: Expanded TCRs were compared with controls, and the expanded TCRs formed significantly more large CDR3 similarity clusters.

TCRdb reanalysed the RACE reads using MiXCR and keeps one entry per CDR3 protein. Here the sample spans more than 300,000 distinct CDR3 sequences, about 5.1% being singletons. The time point is: pre-sensitization, week 0. The treatment denotes: therapeutic diphenylcyclopropenone sensitization with weekly scalp DPC. Many counts were recorded for this clonotype. Its target is unknown. The germline V gene encodes CDR1 MNHNS and CDR2 SASEGT. This CDR3 spans 17 amino acids. V trimming: 3 bases; J trimming: 7 bases; junction bases outside the gene matches: 14. The clonotype was recovered from a woman in her fifties or sixties with alopecia areata. Some clones in this sample may be carry-over from other donors' samples. This chain uses TRBV6-1 with TRBJ2-7; the match to TRBD2 covers 11 bases. The sample here was whole blood, taken in connection with sensitization to the hapten diphenylcyclopropenone (DPC). This CDR3 is CASSDLKLAGVPWEQYF. CDR3 bases: TGTGCCAGCAGTGACCTAAAACTAGCGGGGGTTCCTTGGGAGCAGTACTTC.